The 27 T cell receptor beta chains below all came from one sample that was sequenced in a study of T cells in Graves' hyperthyroidism and ophthalmopathy. RNA transcripts gave rise to amplified TCR beta CDR3 regions. The HTBI set primed first-round TCR CDR3 RT-PCR. TCRdb processed the multiplex PCR reads anew with MiXCR; each CDR3 protein has one entry. The data show 450,000 to 650,000 distinct CDR3 sequences, 17% seen once. The material sequenced was blood. These receptors originate from a woman between 18 and 29 years old with Graves' ophthalmopathy.

This clonotype was seen ten or more times. The J gene is TRBJ1-2, the V gene TRBV2; 10 nucleotides match TRBD1. Germline trimming cut 5 bases from V and 4 bases from J; bases unmatched to any gene: 7. CDR3 size: 15 residues. Germline loops: CDR1 SNHLY, CDR2 FYNNEI. As DNA, the CDR3 is TGTGCCAGCAGTCGCGACAGGGGGCGGAGCTATGGCTACACCTTC. It is translated as CASSRDRGRSYGYTF. Full variable domain (remainder filled in from reference TRBV2 and TRBJ1-2): EPEVTQTPSHQVTQMGQEVILRCVPISNHLYFYWYRQILGQKVEFLVSFYNNEISEKSEIFDDQFSVERPDGSNFTLKIRSTKLEDSAMYFCASSRDRGRSYGYTFGSGTRLTVV.

This clonotype has at least ten counts. The DNA for the CDR3 is TGTGCCAGCAGTTTGTCACAGGGGACCGGGGAGCTGTTTTTT. Translation gives CASSLSQGTGELFF. The chain uses TRBV28 and TRBJ2-2; 7 bases fit TRBD1. Trimming at V came to 3 bases and at J to 5 bases, leaving 3 bases not matched to a gene. The CDR3 runs to 14 residues. CDR1 and CDR2 from the germline V gene are MDHEN and SYDVKM.

In its sample, this clonotype was seen once. The rearrangement links TRBV12-3 or TRBV12-4 to TRBJ2-7; 7 bases fit TRBD2. The junction had 13 bases not matched to a gene; V was cut back by 7 bases and J by 4 bases. The CDR3 consists of 15 residues. Here the CDR3 DNA reads TGTGCCAGCACCCCCAGCAGCGGGATCCGGTACGAGCAGTACTTC. The encoded protein is CASTPSSGIRYEQYF.

The gene calls are TRBV14 and TRBJ2-7, with TRBD1 matching 7 bases. J lost 7 bases, V lost 4 bases, and 7 bases had no gene match. This CDR3 contains 13 residues. CDR1 and CDR2 from the germline V gene are SGHDN and FVKESK. CDR3: CASSLRDSLEQYF. The CDR3 DNA sequence: TGTGCCAGCAGCCTAAGGGACAGCTTGGAGCAGTACTTC.

This clonotype came up a few times. The V and J genes are TRBV7-9 and TRBJ2-7; D gene ambiguous. Germline CDR1 and CDR2: SEHNR and FQNEAQ (reference sequence). V lost 7 bases, J lost 0 bases, and 13 bases lay in between. The CDR3 has 14 amino acids. The CDR3: CASTETRSSYEQYF. CDR3 sequence (DNA): TGTGCCAGCACCGAGACCCGTAGCTCCTACGAGCAGTACTTC.

To note about this clonotype: A junction boundary mismatches the germline segment, possibly from a read error. This chain connects TRBV5-1 to TRBJ2-7; TRBD2 aligns across 8 bases. The germline V gene encodes CDR1 SGHRS and CDR2 YFSETQ. This CDR3 has 15 amino acids. CDR3 DNA: TGTGCCAGCAGCTTGGAATTAGCGGGGCCCTACGAGCAGTACTTC. This translates into CASSLELAGPYEQYF.

The rearrangement links TRBV4-3 to TRBJ2-3; the match to TRBD1 covers 8 bases. CDR1 LGHNA and CDR2 YSLEER come from the germline V gene. The V segment lost 3 bases and the J segment 1 base; nucleotides outside the gene matches: 12. The length of the CDR3 is 18 residues. CDR3 loop: CASSHDATGVWGTDTQYF. Here the CDR3 DNA reads TGCGCCAGCAGCCACGACGCGACAGGGGTGTGGGGCACAGATACGCAGTATTTT.

Details on this clonotype: It may be a read error: a sequence one base away is much more abundant. The rearrangement uses TRBV7-2 and TRBJ2-1; D not certain. Between the trimmed V and J ends, which lost 6 bases and 5 bases, there was a span of 5 bases. The CDR3 extends over 11 amino acids. Looked up from germline, CDR1 is SGHTA and CDR2 is FQGNSA. The CDR3 here is CASSIDNEQFF. Here the CDR3 DNA reads TGTGCCAGCAGTATAGACAATGAGCAGTTCTTC.

The gene calls are TRBV6-1 and TRBJ1-5, with 7 bases that match TRBD1. The germline V gene has CDR1 MNHNS and CDR2 SASEGT. V lost 6 bases to trimming and J lost 5 bases; unmatched junction nucleotides: 4. This CDR3 is built from 13 residues. This CDR3 reads CASSNRGYQPQHF. The DNA for the CDR3 is TGTGCCAGCAGCAACAGGGGCTATCAGCCCCAGCATTTT.

This clonotype has a count of ten or more. V gene TRBV20-1 combines with J gene TRBJ1-6; the D gene is possibly TRBD1 (6 bases). The CDR3 runs to 17 residues. The germline V gene encodes CDR1 DFQATT and CDR2 SNEGSKA (reference sequence). The V end lost 1 base, the J end lost 0 bases, and 13 bases lay between the germline ends. As DNA, the CDR3 is TGCAGTGCTAGAGGATCAGGGGAGAGCTCCTATAATTCACCCCTCCACTTT. This gives the protein CSARGSGESSYNSPLHF.

The sample holds many counts of this clonotype. The chain employs TRBV11-2 and TRBJ1-1; a possible D gene is TRBD1 (6 bases). V lost 6 bases and J 3 bases, leaving 11 bases between the germline ends. This CDR3 is built from 13 residues. In germline, CDR1 is SGHAT, CDR2 FQNNGV. In DNA form, the CDR3 reads TGTGCCAGCAGTCAGACAGGCCACACTGAAGCTTTCTTT. Residues: CASSQTGHTEAFF.

This clonotype was seen many times. This chain links TRBV6-1 with TRBJ1-5, with D possibly being TRBD1 (6 bases). V shed 6 bases and J shed 3 bases, with 12 bases lying between them. From germline, CDR1 is MNHNS and CDR2 SASEGT. The CDR3 spans 14 residues. The CDR3 sequence is CASSGQNNNQPQHF. In DNA, the CDR3 is TGTGCCAGCAGCGGACAGAATAACAATCAGCCCCAGCATTTT.

This clonotype was seen only a few times. In DNA, the CDR3 is TGCGCCAGCAGCCTTCTCAAGGAGACTAATGAAAAACTGTTTTTT. Translation gives CASSLLKETNEKLFF. This rearrangement joins TRBV4-1 to TRBJ1-4; D gene unclear. The germline V gene has CDR1 MGHRA and CDR2 YSYEKL. The CDR3 is 15 amino acids. V shed 4 bases and J shed 2 bases, with 11 bases lying between them.

In nucleotides, the CDR3 is TGTGCCAGTAGTATATACGGGGGTCGGAATGAGCAGTTCTTC. Translating gives CASSIYGGRNEQFF. The chain is built from TRBV19 and TRBJ2-1, with D possibly being TRBD2 (6 bases). Trimming shortened V by 2 bases and J by 7 bases, and 12 bases separated the two germline ends. Germline values: CDR1 LNHDA, CDR2 SQIVND (reference sequence). CDR3 length equals 14 residues.

This clonotype was counted between two and nine times. The J gene is TRBJ2-1, the V gene TRBV7-2; 10 bases map to TRBD2. Germline V lookup: CDR1 SGHTA, CDR2 FQGNSA. The CDR3 length is 15 residues. The ends lost 5 bases at V and 4 bases at J; junction bases unmatched: 5. CDR3 loop: CASSPTSGAYNEQFF. The CDR3 DNA is TGTGCCAGCAGCCCTACTAGCGGGGCTTACAATGAGCAGTTCTTC.

This chain connects TRBV13 to TRBJ1-1; 10 positions agree with TRBD1. The CDR3 loop spans 14 amino acids. Germline-derived CDR1 and CDR2 are PRHDT and FYEKMQ (reference sequence). Losses at the gene ends were 5 bases for V and 7 bases for J; bases not matched to a gene: 7. CDR3 loop: CASSQGQGILEAFF. The CDR3 nucleotides read TGTGCCAGCAGCCAGGGACAGGGGATACTTGAAGCTTTCTTT.

This chain uses TRBV7-8 with TRBJ2-1; 9 bases align to TRBD1. The CDR3 contains 16 residues. After removal of 1 base from V and 6 bases from J, the junction contained 7 bases not matched to a gene. CDR1 is SGHVS and CDR2 is FQNEAQ in the germline V gene. CDR3 sequence (DNA): TGTGCCAGCAGCTTAGGGGGACAGGGAGGTTTCAATGAGCAGTTCTTC. It yields the protein CASSLGGQGGFNEQFF.

This clonotype came up many times. The V call is TRBV11-2, the J call TRBJ1-1; D unclear. The CDR3 is 13 amino acids. V was cut by 5 bases and J by 4 bases, with 11 bases left in between. The germline CDR1 and CDR2 sequences are SGHAT and FQNNGV. The DNA of the CDR3 is TGTGCCAGCAGCGGGCGGGAAAGCACTGAAGCTTTCTTT. Translating gives CASSGRESTEAFF.

V is TRBV28 and J is TRBJ1-2; D gene ambiguous. The V end was cut by 2 bases, the J end by 8 bases, with 12 bases between. The CDR3 has 13 amino acids. Germline lookup yields CDR1 MDHEN and CDR2 SYDVKM. The CDR3 bases are TGTGCCAGCAGTTTACTCGGGGTAGGGGGCTACACCTTC. Protein product: CASSLLGVGGYTF.

In this sample, this clonotype turned up once. A read error is possible here, since a much larger clone lies one base away. This chain uses TRBV27 with TRBJ2-1; a possible D gene is TRBD2 (6 bases). The J call may be wrong; the DNA end is better matched by TRBJ2-7. The CDR3 is 14 residues long. Germline V gene sequence: CDR1 MNHEY, CDR2 SMNVEV (reference sequence). CDR3 protein: CASSLAGLYNEQYF. The CDR3 bases are TGTGCCAGCAGTTTAGCGGGGTTATACAATGAGCAGTACTTC.

The chain recombines TRBV7-3 with TRBJ1-1; a possible D gene is TRBD1 (6 bases). Germline-derived CDR1 and CDR2 are SGHTA and FQGTGA. The CDR3 extends over 14 amino acids. Trimming removed 5 bases from V and 1 base from J, with 11 bases in between. As DNA, the CDR3 is TGTGCCAGCAGCGCTCAAGGGGGGAACACTGAAGCTTTCTTT. It codes for CASSAQGGNTEAFF.

This clonotype showed up just a few times. The chain couples TRBV9 to TRBJ1-4; D call uncertain. Germline assignment: CDR1 SGDLS and CDR2 YYNGEE. CDR3 size: 15 residues. Trimming took 4 bases from V and 1 from J, leaving 11 bases between them. CDR3 DNA sequence: TGTGCCAGCAGCCCCGATGGGAAAACTAATGAAAAACTGTTTTTT. It yields the protein CASSPDGKTNEKLFF.

This chain uses TRBV9 with TRBJ1-2, with TRBD1 matching 8 bases. CDR1 is SGDLS and CDR2 is YYNGEE in the germline V gene. The V segment lost 6 bases and the J segment 1 base; nucleotides outside the gene matches: 11. The CDR3 contains 16 residues. The CDR3 is CASTSGTGFYNYGYTF. The CDR3 DNA sequence: TGTGCCAGCACCTCCGGGACAGGTTTCTATAACTATGGCTACACCTTC.

This clonotype was detected ten times or more. The chain links TRBV28 to TRBJ2-7, with 10 bases lining up with TRBD2. Germline CDR1 MDHEN, CDR2 SYDVKM. The V segment lost 4 bases and the J segment 5 bases; nucleotides outside the gene matches: 8. CDR3 length: 15 amino acids. Here the CDR3 DNA reads TGTGCCAGCAGTTCCCCTAGCGGGGGACAAAACGAGCAGTACTTC. Its translation is CASSSPSGGQNEQYF. The full variable domain, with the rest looked up from reference TRBV28 and TRBJ2-7, is DVKVTQSSRYLVKRTGEKVFLECVQDMDHENMFWYRQDPGLGLRLIYFSYDVKMKEKGDIPEGYSVSREKKERFSLILESASTNQTSMYLCASSSPSGGQNEQYFGPGTRLTVT.

This clonotype came up many times. The chain couples TRBV3-1 to TRBJ2-5, with D hard to call. The V gene lost 3 bases and the J gene lost 9 bases, with 8 bases spanning the gap. Per germline, CDR1 LGHDT and CDR2 YNNKEL (reference sequence). The CDR3 loop spans 11 amino acids. Written as DNA, the CDR3 is TGTGCCAGCAGCCACGCATATGCCCAGTACTTC. Residues: CASSHAYAQYF.

V usage is TRBV15 and J usage is TRBJ1-5; D possibly corresponds to TRBD1 (5 bases). V lost 0 bases and J lost 3, with 9 bases in between. The germline CDR1 and CDR2 sequences are LNHNV and YYDKDF (reference sequence). This CDR3 comprises 15 residues. CDR3 in amino acids: CATSRDRGTNQPQHF. The CDR3, as DNA: TGTGCCACCAGCAGAGATAGGGGTACCAATCAGCCCCAGCATTTT.

The rearrangement links TRBV7-3 to TRBJ2-7; 12 bases map to TRBD2. CDR1 is SGHTA and CDR2 is FQGTGA in the germline V gene. This CDR3 region has 15 residues. The V and J ends lost 5 bases and 6 bases, in that order; junction bases with no gene match: 8. The CDR3 region is CASSTTSGGRGEQYF. As DNA, the CDR3 is TGTGCCAGCAGCACGACTAGCGGGGGCCGGGGCGAGCAGTACTTC.